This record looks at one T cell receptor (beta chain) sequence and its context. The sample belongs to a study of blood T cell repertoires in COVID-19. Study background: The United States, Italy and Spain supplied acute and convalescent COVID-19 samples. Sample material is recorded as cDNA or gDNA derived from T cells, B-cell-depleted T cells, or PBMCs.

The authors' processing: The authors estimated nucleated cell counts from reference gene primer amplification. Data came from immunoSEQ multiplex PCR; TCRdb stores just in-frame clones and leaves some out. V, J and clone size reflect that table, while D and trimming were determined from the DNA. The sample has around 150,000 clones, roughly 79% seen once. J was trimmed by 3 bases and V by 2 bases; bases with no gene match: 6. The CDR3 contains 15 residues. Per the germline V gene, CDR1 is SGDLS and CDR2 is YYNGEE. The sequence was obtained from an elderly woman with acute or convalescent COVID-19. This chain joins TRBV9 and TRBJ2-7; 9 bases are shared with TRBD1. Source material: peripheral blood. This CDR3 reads CASSVGTGGSYEQYF. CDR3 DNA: TGTGCCAGCAGCGTGGGAACAGGGGGCAGCTACGAGCAGTACTTC.